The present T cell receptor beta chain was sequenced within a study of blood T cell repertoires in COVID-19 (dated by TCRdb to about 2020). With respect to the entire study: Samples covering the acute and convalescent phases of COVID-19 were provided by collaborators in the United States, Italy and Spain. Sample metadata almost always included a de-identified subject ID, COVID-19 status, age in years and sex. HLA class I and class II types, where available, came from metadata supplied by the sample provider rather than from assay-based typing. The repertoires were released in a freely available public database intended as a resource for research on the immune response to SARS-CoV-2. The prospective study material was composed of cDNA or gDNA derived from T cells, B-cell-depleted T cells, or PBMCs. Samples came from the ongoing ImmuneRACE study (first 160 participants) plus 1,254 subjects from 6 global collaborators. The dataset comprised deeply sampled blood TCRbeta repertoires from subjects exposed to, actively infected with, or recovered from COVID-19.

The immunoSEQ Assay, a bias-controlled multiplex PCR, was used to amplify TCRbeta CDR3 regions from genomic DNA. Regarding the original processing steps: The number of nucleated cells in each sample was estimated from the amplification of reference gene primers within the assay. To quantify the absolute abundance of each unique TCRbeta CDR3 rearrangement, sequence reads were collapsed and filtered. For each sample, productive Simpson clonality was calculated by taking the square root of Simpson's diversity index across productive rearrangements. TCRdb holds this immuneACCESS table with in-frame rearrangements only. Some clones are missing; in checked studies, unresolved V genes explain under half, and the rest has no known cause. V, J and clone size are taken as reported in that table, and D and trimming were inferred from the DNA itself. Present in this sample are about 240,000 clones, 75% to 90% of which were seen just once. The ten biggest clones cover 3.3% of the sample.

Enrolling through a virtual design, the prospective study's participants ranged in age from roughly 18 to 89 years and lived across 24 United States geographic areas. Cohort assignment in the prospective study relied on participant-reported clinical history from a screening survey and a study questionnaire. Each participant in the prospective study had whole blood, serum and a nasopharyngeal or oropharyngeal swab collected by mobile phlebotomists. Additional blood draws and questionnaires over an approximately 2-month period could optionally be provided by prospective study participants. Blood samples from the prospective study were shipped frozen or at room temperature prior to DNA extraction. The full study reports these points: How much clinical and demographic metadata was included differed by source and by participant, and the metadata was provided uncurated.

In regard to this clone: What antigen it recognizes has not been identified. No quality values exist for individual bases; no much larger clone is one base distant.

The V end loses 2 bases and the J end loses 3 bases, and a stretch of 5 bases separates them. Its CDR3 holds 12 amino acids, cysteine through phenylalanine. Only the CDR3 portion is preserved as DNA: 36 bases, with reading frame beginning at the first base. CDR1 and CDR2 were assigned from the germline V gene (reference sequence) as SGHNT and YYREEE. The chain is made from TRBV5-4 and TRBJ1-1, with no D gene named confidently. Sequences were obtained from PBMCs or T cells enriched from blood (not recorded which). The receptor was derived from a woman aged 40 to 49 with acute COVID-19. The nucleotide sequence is TGTGCCAGCAGCTTACCGGACACTGAAGCTTTCTTT. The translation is CASSLPDTEAFF. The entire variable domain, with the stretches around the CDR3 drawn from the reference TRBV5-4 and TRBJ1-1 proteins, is ETGVTQSPTHLIKTRGQQVTLRCSSQSGHNTVSWYQQALGQGPQFIFQYYREEENGRGNFPPRFSGLQFPNYSSELNVNALELDDSALYLCASSLPDTEAFFGQGTRLTVV.